This T cell receptor (beta chain) was captured in a study of human T cells and chemical hapten exposure. For the study at large: Each week of the roughly 24-week study, patients had diphenylcyclopropenone applied to the scalp. Epicutaneous patch tests delivered 0.01% DPC to the upper back, with evaluation at 6 days. Patients, chiefly female, had alopecia areata, totalis or universalis. Study outcomes and limitations: Sensitizing with DPC caused no change in TCRs above 1 in 1000 frequency.

TCRdb passed the RACE reads through MiXCR, listing each CDR3 protein once. The repertoire holds approximately 400,000 distinct CDR3 sequences, with nearly 5% as singletons. Noted time point: patch test 1, 2 weeks after DPC sensitization. Stated treatment: therapeutic diphenylcyclopropenone sensitization with weekly scalp DPC. This clonotype was recorded a few times. No antigen is known for it. V was clipped by 5 bases and J by 2 bases, with 12 bases between them. The germline V gene encodes CDR1 SGHRS and CDR2 YFSETQ. This CDR3 is built from 14 residues. The specimen comprised whole blood, sampled in connection with sensitization to the hapten diphenylcyclopropenone (DPC). This receptor was identified in a woman between 45 and 65 years old with alopecia areata. Some clones in this sample may be carry-over from other donors' samples. This chain connects TRBV5-1 to TRBJ2-3; D is ambiguous. The CDR3 nucleotides are TGCGCCAGCAGTTTTCGACATAACACAGATACGCAGTATTTT. Its protein is CASSFRHNTDTQYF.